The entry below gives a single TCR beta chain sequence along with its context. What it binds is unknown. The data belong to a study of post-analysis software for immune sequencing data. Overall study results and limits: There were five or six TRBV segments more frequent in patients than controls, and TRBV5-6, TRBV5-1 and TRBV20-1 were among them.

Researchers reported that TCR beta cDNA libraries carried unique molecular identifiers. Each CDR3 protein is one row after TCRdb ran MiXCR on the PCR reads. Among some 700,000 distinct CDR3 sequences listed, 55% to 70% were seen once. Between the trimmed V and J ends, which lost 4 bases and 7 bases, there was a span of 20 bases. Germline assignment: CDR1 SEHNR and CDR2 FQNEAQ (reference sequence). CDR3 length: 17 amino acids. The origin of this receptor is a girl aged 2 to 10 with multiple sclerosis. J is TRBJ1-6 and V is TRBV7-9, with a weak D call TRBD1 (6 bases). Sequencing was done on a sample of blood. The CDR3 spells CASSYSEGRGSNSPLHF. The DNA of the CDR3 is TGTGCCAGCAGCTACTCTGAGGGGAGGGGGTCCAATTCACCCCTCCACTTT.